The entry below describes one T cell receptor beta chain. Antigen: not known. The data derive from a study of T cells in Graves' hyperthyroidism and ophthalmopathy. The CDR3 regions of TCR beta were amplified from RNA transcripts. Initially, a first-round RT-PCR of the TCR CDR3 employed the HTBI primer set. MiXCR was run by TCRdb on the multiplex PCR reads, yielding one entry per CDR3 protein. The data show about 640,000 distinct CDR3 sequences, around 20% seen once. V was trimmed by 0 bases and J by 4 bases, leaving 14 bases between them. CDR3 length: 15 amino acids. Germline V gene sequence: CDR1 DFQATT, CDR2 SNEGSKA (reference sequence). General observations from the study: Most thyroid clonotypes expanded above 0.001 were also detected in blood.

Specimen: blood. This chain links TRBV20-1 with TRBJ2-3; tentatively, D is TRBD1 or TRBD2 (6 bases each). This receptor was identified in a man aged 25-45 years with Graves' ophthalmopathy. The DNA of the CDR3 is TGCAGTGCTAGAGAAGGGGGGACCAGGGCAGATACGCAGTATTTT. Its protein is CSAREGGTRADTQYF.